The 19 T cell receptor beta chains below come from one sample, sequenced in a study of cytomegalovirus exposure and HLA in healthy donors. PCR primers comprised 60 Vbeta and 13 Jbeta primers. The method was immunoSEQ multiplex PCR; TCRdb's version includes in-frame clones alone and lacks a portion of them. There are about 180,000 clones in the sample; around four fifths occur only once, and more than 3% lies in the top ten. Sequenced: PBMCs. The receptors were sampled from a woman aged 60-75 years in good health and CMV-seropositive.

This CDR3 reads CASSHLASGETQYF. The CDR3 bases are TGTGCCAGCAGCCACCTAGCATCCGGTGAGACCCAGTACTTC. V is TRBV4-2 and J is TRBJ2-5; a possible D gene is TRBD2 (5 bases). Germline CDR1 reads LGHNA; CDR2 reads YNFKEQ. CDR3 length: 14 residues. V lost 3 bases and J 5 bases, leaving 13 bases between the germline ends.

J is TRBJ1-4 and V is TRBV18, with D unresolved. From germline, CDR1 is KGHSH and CDR2 LQKENI. The CDR3 contains 15 residues. Trimming removed 1 base from V and 1 base from J, with 7 bases in between. CDR3 residues: CASSPQEETNEKLFF. CDR3 bases: TGTGCCAGCTCACCACAGGAGGAAACTAATGAAAAACTGTTTTTT.

The chain uses TRBV5-6 and TRBJ1-2; D remains ambiguous. V was clipped by 1 base and J by 1 base, with 14 bases between them. Germline CDR1 is SGHDT and CDR2 is YYEEEE. This CDR3 has 16 amino acids. Here the CDR3 reads CASSLSFSGFNYGYTF. The DNA of the CDR3 is TGTGCCAGCAGCTTGTCCTTTTCCGGGTTTAACTATGGCTACACCTTC.

This clone is a singleton in its sample. The gene calls are TRBV21-1 and TRBJ1-1. TRBV21-1 is annotated as a pseudogene. There are 14 residues in the CDR3. The CDR3 sequence is CASSKTVPYPEAFF. CDR3 bases: TGTGCCAGCAGCAAAACGGTCCCCTACCCTGAAGCTTTCTTT.

The chain recombines TRBV6-1 with TRBJ1-1, with D tentatively TRBD1 (6 bases). This CDR3 has 13 residues. Looked up from germline, CDR1 is MNHNS and CDR2 is SASEGT. Trimming removed 8 bases at V and 1 base at J, with 11 bases between. The CDR3 nucleotides are TGTGCCAGCGGACAGACAGGGAACACTGAAGCTTTCTTT. Translation: CASGQTGNTEAFF.

J is TRBJ2-3 and V is TRBV7-8; the match to TRBD2 covers 12 bases. Germline V gene sequence: CDR1 SGHVS, CDR2 FQNEAQ. V lost 5 bases to trimming and J lost 5 bases; unmatched junction nucleotides: 5. CDR3 size: 15 residues. The CDR3, as DNA: TGTGCCAGCAGCAAAAGACTAGCGGGAGAAGATACGCAGTATTTT. Its translation is CASSKRLAGEDTQYF.

The chain employs TRBV18 and TRBJ2-6; 9 bases fit TRBD1. Per the germline V gene, CDR1 is KGHSH and CDR2 is LQKENI. This CDR3 spans 16 amino acids. V trimming: 6 bases; J trimming: 2 bases; junction bases outside the gene matches: 5. The CDR3 region has the DNA TGTGCCAGCTCGCGGGACAGGGCCCCTGGGGCCAACGTCCTGACTTTC. It translates to CASSRDRAPGANVLTF.

This sequence joins TRBV15 and TRBJ1-4; TRBD1 is a possible D gene (5 bases). Germline V gene sequence: CDR1 LNHNV, CDR2 YYDKDF (reference sequence). V lost 6 bases and J 4 bases, leaving 12 bases between the germline ends. This CDR3 comprises 14 residues. The CDR3 spells CATRGEESNEKLFF. As DNA, the CDR3 is TGTGCCACCAGGGGGGAGGAAAGTAATGAAAAACTGTTTTTT.

This clone has only one observation. The V gene is TRBV9, the J gene TRBJ2-2; D may be TRBD1 (5 bases). The CDR3 has 13 amino acids. Germline loops: CDR1 SGDLS, CDR2 YYNGEE. The V end was cut by 9 bases, the J end by 3 bases, with 12 bases between. CDR3 in amino acids: CATRTKDTGELFF. For the CDR3, the DNA is TGTGCCACCAGGACAAAAGACACCGGGGAGCTGTTTTTT.

This chain links TRBV6-5 with TRBJ2-1; TRBD1 agrees at 8 bases. V shed 6 bases, J shed 6 bases, and the junction held 10 bases outside the gene matches. Germline V lookup: CDR1 MNHEY, CDR2 SVGAGI. This CDR3 is built from 15 residues. In DNA, the CDR3 is TGTGCCAGCAGAGCCAGGACAGGGATTGGCAATGAGCAGTTCTTC. This gives the protein CASRARTGIGNEQFF.

The chain joins TRBV7-3 to TRBJ2-1, with TRBD1 matching over 10 bases. The ends lost 5 bases at V and 1 base at J; junction bases unmatched: 2. This CDR3 has 15 amino acids. The germline CDR1 and CDR2 sequences are SGHTA and FQGTGA. The CDR3 is CASSRGQGSYNEQFF. CDR3 DNA: TGTGCCAGCAGCCGGGGACAGGGGTCCTACAATGAGCAGTTCTTC.

This sequence joins TRBV28 and TRBJ1-5, with TRBD1 matching over 8 bases. V gave up 9 bases and J gave up 1 base; unmatched junction bases: 5. CDR1 and CDR2 from the germline V gene are MDHEN and SYDVKM. The CDR3 length is 14 residues. CDR3 amino acids: CASGQGGSNQPQHF. CDR3 in DNA: TGTGCCAGTGGACAGGGAGGAAGCAATCAGCCCCAGCATTTT.

The chain has TRBV7-8 and TRBJ2-5; D possibly corresponds to TRBD2 (5 bases). The V and J ends lost 10 bases and 1 base respectively, with 13 bases between them. In germline, CDR1 is SGHVS, CDR2 FQNEAQ. The CDR3 runs to 13 residues. The CDR3 spells CANIPEGQETQYF. The CDR3, as DNA: TGTGCCAACATCCCAGAGGGCCAAGAGACCCAGTACTTC.

Only one count was recorded for this clone. The V call is TRBV6-4, the J call TRBJ2-1; the match to TRBD2 covers 12 bases. V was pared by 4 bases and J by 6 bases, with 4 bases of the junction left unmatched. The germline CDR1 and CDR2 sequences are MRHNA and SNTAGT. There are 15 residues in the CDR3. In DNA, the CDR3 is TGTGCCAGCAGTGTCCTAGCGGGGGGGCCCAATGAGCAGTTCTTC. This encodes CASSVLAGGPNEQFF.

This clone was counted only a few times. This chain connects TRBV7-2 to TRBJ2-6, with D perhaps matching TRBD2 (6 bases). CDR1 and CDR2 from the germline V gene are SGHTA and FQGNSA. The CDR3 extends over 19 amino acids. Trimming shortened V by 2 bases and J by 0 bases, and 17 bases separated the two germline ends. CDR3 nucleotides: TGTGCCAGCAGCTTAAACGCCGGCCGGGGGTACTCTGGGGCCAACGTCCTGACTTTC. This gives the protein CASSLNAGRGYSGANVLTF.

The rearrangement joins TRBV4-3 to TRBJ1-2, with TRBD1 identical over 8 bases. The CDR3 has 13 amino acids. The germline CDR1 and CDR2 sequences are LGHNA and YSLEER. V lost 3 bases and J lost 7; bases outside the gene matches: 4. The CDR3 sequence is CASSQTGVSGYTF. Written as DNA, the CDR3 is TGCGCCAGCAGCCAGACAGGGGTGAGTGGCTACACCTTC.

This chain uses TRBV4-1 with TRBJ2-3, with TRBD2 matching over 7 bases. V gave up 2 bases and J gave up 8 bases; unmatched junction bases: 16. This CDR3 is built from 17 residues. Germline values: CDR1 MGHRA, CDR2 YSYEKL. CDR3 in amino acids: CASSQSSSGTTQGTQYF. The CDR3 DNA reads as TGCGCCAGCAGCCAATCCTCCTCCGGGACTACCCAGGGTACGCAGTATTTT.

The chain employs TRBV30 and TRBJ2-7, with D tentatively TRBD2 (5 bases). V lost 0 bases to trimming and J lost 0 bases, with 9 bases between them. The CDR3 has 14 residues. Germline V gene sequence: CDR1 GTSNPN, CDR2 SVGIG (reference sequence). The CDR3 protein is CAWSVGDYSYEQYF. Here the CDR3 DNA reads TGTGCCTGGAGTGTCGGAGACTACTCCTACGAGCAGTACTTC.

This clone came up a few times. Sequence at one end of the junction differs from germline and may be a read error. V gene TRBV7-8 combines with J gene TRBJ1-2; 7 positions agree with TRBD1. CDR1 is SGHVS and CDR2 is FQNEAQ in the germline V gene. This CDR3 is built from 12 residues. CDR3 nucleotide sequence: TGTGCCAGCAGCGGGTGGGACAGCCCCAGCCTATTC. It specifies CASSGWDSPSLF.